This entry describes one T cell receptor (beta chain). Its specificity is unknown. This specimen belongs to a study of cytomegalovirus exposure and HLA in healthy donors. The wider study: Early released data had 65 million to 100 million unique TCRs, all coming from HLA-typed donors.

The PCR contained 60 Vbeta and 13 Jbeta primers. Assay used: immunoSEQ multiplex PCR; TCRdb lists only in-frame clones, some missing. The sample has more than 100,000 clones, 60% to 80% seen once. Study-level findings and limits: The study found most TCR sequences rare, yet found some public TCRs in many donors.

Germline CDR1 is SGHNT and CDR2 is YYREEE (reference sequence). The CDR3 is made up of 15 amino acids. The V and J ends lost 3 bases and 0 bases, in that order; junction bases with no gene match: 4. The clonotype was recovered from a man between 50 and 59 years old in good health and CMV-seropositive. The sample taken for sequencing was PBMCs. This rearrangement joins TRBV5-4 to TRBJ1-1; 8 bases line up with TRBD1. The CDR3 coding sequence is TGTGCCAGCAGCTACCGGGACAGGCTGAACACTGAAGCTTTCTTT. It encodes CASSYRDRLNTEAFF.